Below are 23 T cell receptor beta chains sequenced from a single sample in a study of long-term antiretroviral therapy in people with HIV. An immunoSEQ assay, version v3.0, was performed at survey level. Assay: immunoSEQ multiplex PCR; the TCRdb copy retains only in-frame clones and omits some. The sample holds 30,000 or so clones, about four fifths seen once. The sample here was unsorted PBMCs, taken 3 years after starting antiretroviral therapy. These receptors were obtained from a man aged 50 or older with HIV.

This clone was picked up a small number of times. This CDR3 is CASIRAQGFYGYTF. For the CDR3, the DNA is TGTGCCAGCATAAGGGCACAGGGGTTTTATGGCTACACCTTC. The chain employs TRBV6-5 and TRBJ1-2; 7 bases map to TRBD1. Per the germline V gene, CDR1 is MNHEY and CDR2 is SVGAGI. The CDR3 is 14 amino acids. The ends lost 7 bases at V and 5 bases at J; junction bases unmatched: 10.

The chain has TRBV18 and TRBJ1-5; no reliable D call. The length of the CDR3 is 15 residues. Germline-derived CDR1 and CDR2 are KGHSH and LQKENI. Trimming shortened V by 2 bases and J by 3 bases, and 11 bases separated the two germline ends. CDR3 in amino acids: CASSPAAGPNQPQHF. Written as DNA, the CDR3 is TGTGCCAGCTCACCAGCGGCAGGCCCCAATCAGCCCCAGCATTTT.

This chain connects TRBV4-3 to TRBJ2-3; D perhaps matches TRBD2 (5 bases). CDR1 is LGHNA and CDR2 is YSLEER in the germline V gene. Between the trimmed V and J ends, which lost 0 bases and 4 bases, there was a span of 11 bases. The CDR3 sequence is 15 residues long. In nucleotides, the CDR3 is TGCGCCAGCAGCCAAGACCCCCTAGCCGCAGATACGCAGTATTTT. It translates to CASSQDPLAADTQYF.

V is TRBV29-1 and J is TRBJ2-7; TRBD2 agrees at 10 bases. With V trimmed by 3 bases and J by 5 bases, 4 bases remained unmatched. Germline lookup yields CDR1 SQVTM and CDR2 ANQGSEA. CDR3 length: 13 amino acids. The CDR3 sequence is CSVDLAGVNEQYF. The CDR3 nucleotides are TGCAGCGTTGACCTAGCGGGAGTTAACGAGCAGTACTTC.

V gene TRBV7-9 combines with J gene TRBJ1-4; TRBD1 matches 8 bases. There are 15 residues in the CDR3. Germline CDR1 reads SEHNR; CDR2 reads FQNEAQ (reference sequence). With 2 bases clipped from V and 8 bases from J, the junction kept 7 bases outside the gene matches. Here the CDR3 reads CASSLSGGAREKLFF. In DNA, the CDR3 is TGTGCCAGCAGCTTATCAGGGGGCGCGAGGGAAAAACTGTTTTTT.

V is TRBV5-6 and J is TRBJ1-4, with D possibly TRBD1 on 6 matching bases. The CDR3 spans 13 residues. Germline lookup yields CDR1 SGHDT and CDR2 YYEEEE. V was cut by 0 bases and J by 8 bases, with 8 bases left in between. CDR3 nucleotides: TGTGCCAGCAGCTTGGTGGGGGGCGAAAAACTGTTTTTT. Amino acids: CASSLVGGEKLFF.

V and J are TRBV7-2 and TRBJ2-7, with 10 nucleotides matching TRBD1. This CDR3 contains 17 residues. The germline V gene encodes CDR1 SGHTA and CDR2 FQGNSA. The V and J ends lost 5 bases and 0 bases, in that order; junction bases with no gene match: 10. In DNA, the CDR3 is TGTGCCAGCAGCCCAGGGACAGGGGCAGGGGGCTCCTACGAGCAGTACTTC. Protein sequence: CASSPGTGAGGSYEQYF.

CDR3 region: CASSPLGLGGYEQFF. The CDR3 region has the DNA TGTGCCAGCAGCCCGCTGGGACTAGGGGGCTATGAGCAGTTCTTC. The chain combines TRBV7-2 with TRBJ2-1; possibly TRBD2 for D (8 bases). Germline CDR1 and CDR2: SGHTA and FQGNSA. Trimming cost V 5 bases and J 8 bases, with 19 bases left between them. The CDR3 runs 15 residues.

The chain links TRBV7-8 to TRBJ2-7; 8 bases are a match to TRBD1. The CDR3 sequence is 15 residues long. The V gene end was trimmed by 5 bases and the J gene end by 1 base; junction bases not matched to a gene: 7. Germline V gene lookup returns CDR1 SGHVS and CDR2 FQNEAQ. Here the CDR3 reads CASSTTGGLSYEQYF. The CDR3 nucleotides read TGTGCCAGCAGCACAACAGGGGGATTGTCCTACGAGCAGTACTTC.

The chain recombines TRBV5-4 with TRBJ2-7; D call uncertain. V was trimmed by 0 bases and J by 0 bases, leaving 13 bases between them. The CDR3 length is 16 residues. CDR1 is SGHNT, CDR2 YYREEE, per germline (reference sequence). DNA for the CDR3: TGTGCCAGCAGCTTGGTCGGGTATTCCAGCTCCTACGAGCAGTACTTC. Translated: CASSLVGYSSSYEQYF.

CDR3 region: CASSLSGLITGELFF. The CDR3 bases are TGTGCCAGCAGCTTGTCCGGGCTTATCACCGGGGAGCTGTTTTTT. The chain combines TRBV5-6 with TRBJ2-2; D is uncertain. CDR1 is SGHDT and CDR2 is YYEEEE in the germline V gene. CDR3 size: 15 residues. V gave up 1 base and J gave up 4 bases, with 11 bases separating them.

This chain connects TRBV27 to TRBJ2-5; TRBD2 might be the D (6 bases). Trimming took 7 bases from V and 2 from J, leaving 14 bases between them. CDR1 and CDR2 (germline): MNHEY, SMNVEV (reference sequence). This CDR3 spans 14 amino acids. CDR3 sequence: CASKEGREQETQYF. For the CDR3, the DNA is TGTGCCAGCAAGGAGGGCAGGGAACAAGAGACCCAGTACTTC.

This chain links TRBV9 with TRBJ2-5; D might be TRBD2 (5 bases). Germline assignment: CDR1 SGDLS and CDR2 YYNGEE. V gave up 0 bases and J gave up 5 bases, with 8 bases separating them. CDR3 length equals 13 residues. Written as DNA, the CDR3 is TGTGCCAGCAGCGTAGGACTATGGGAGACCCAGTACTTC. Its translation is CASSVGLWETQYF.

This chain joins TRBV7-2 and TRBJ2-4; 7 bases map to TRBD1. V dropped 5 bases and J dropped 0; count of bases not matched to a gene: 7. CDR3 size: 16 residues. Germline values: CDR1 SGHTA, CDR2 FQGNSA. In DNA form, the CDR3 reads TGTGCCAGCAGCCCCACAGGGGACCTAGCCAAAAACATTCAGTACTTC. The encoded protein is CASSPTGDLAKNIQYF.

This clone was detected a few times. This chain connects TRBV28 to TRBJ1-2; TRBD1 aligns across 7 bases. This CDR3 contains 15 residues. With V trimmed by 4 bases and J by 2 bases, 7 bases remained unmatched. The germline V gene encodes CDR1 MDHEN and CDR2 SYDVKM. CDR3 region: CASSSGQLRNYGYTF. CDR3 DNA: TGTGCCAGCAGTTCGGGACAGCTGCGGAACTATGGCTACACCTTC.

This clone showed up just a few times. DNA of the CDR3: TGTGCCAGCAGCTCCCAGGGTGGCAAAAACATTCAGTACTTC. This translates into CASSSQGGKNIQYF. This chain links TRBV5-4 with TRBJ2-4; weak D call: TRBD1 (5 bases). Trimming left V 3 bases short and J 3 bases short, with 10 bases between. The CDR3 runs 14 residues. Germline CDR1 SGHNT, CDR2 YYREEE (reference sequence). Variable domain in full (rest from reference TRBV5-4 and TRBJ2-4): ETGVTQSPTHLIKTRGQQVTLRCSSQSGHNTVSWYQQALGQGPQFIFQYYREEENGRGNFPPRFSGLQFPNYSSELNVNALELDDSALYLCASSSQGGKNIQYFGAGTRLSVL.

The chain employs TRBV29-1 and TRBJ2-7; 13 positions agree with TRBD2. CDR1 SQVTM and CDR2 ANQGSEA come from the germline V gene. The CDR3 sequence is 14 residues long. V shed 8 bases and J 0 bases; nucleotides not matched to a gene: 4. The CDR3 bases are TGCAGCCCGGGACTAGCGGGGTGCTCCTACGAGCAGTACTTC. It specifies CSPGLAGCSYEQYF.

The V and J genes are TRBV27 and TRBJ2-5; D is uncertain. Germline V CDR1 and CDR2: MNHEY, SMNVEV (reference sequence). Trimming took 5 bases from V and 1 from J, leaving 14 bases between them. The CDR3 consists of 15 residues. The CDR3 is CASSLAPDGQETQYF. For the CDR3, the DNA is TGTGCCAGCAGTCTTGCCCCGGACGGCCAAGAGACCCAGTACTTC.

This clone was seen a handful of times. The chain combines TRBV7-8 with TRBJ1-2; D is perhaps TRBD1 (5 bases). Germline V gene data show CDR1 as SGHVS and CDR2 as FQNEAQ. This CDR3 is built from 12 residues. Trimming removed 5 bases at V and 5 bases at J, with 9 bases between. The CDR3 DNA sequence: TGTGCCAGCAGCCCCGGGGGATATGGCTACACCTTC. Encoded protein: CASSPGGYGYTF.

The rearrangement links TRBV7-2 to TRBJ1-1, with unresolved D. CDR1 SGHTA and CDR2 FQGNSA come from the germline V gene. Trimming cost V 5 bases and J 1 base, with 8 bases left between them. This CDR3 is built from 13 residues. As DNA, the CDR3 is TGTGCCAGCAGCATCTCACCGAACACTGAAGCTTTCTTT. Protein product: CASSISPNTEAFF.

This sequence joins TRBV10-3 and TRBJ1-3; 8 bases map to TRBD1. Germline lookup yields CDR1 ENHRY and CDR2 SYGVKD. The CDR3 is 16 residues long. Germline trimming cut 3 bases from V and 2 bases from J; bases unmatched to any gene: 6. CDR3 sequence: CAISDPSTGAGNTIYF. The CDR3 DNA is TGTGCCATCAGTGACCCCTCGACAGGGGCTGGAAACACCATATATTTT.

This clone was found a few times. The chain uses TRBV5-4 and TRBJ1-1; D possibly corresponds to TRBD1 (6 bases). CDR1 and CDR2 (germline): SGHNT, YYREEE (reference sequence). This CDR3 region has 16 residues. Deletions cut 2 bases from V and 1 base from J, with 15 bases between. The CDR3 sequence: CASSLLGAGGNTEAFF. In DNA form, the CDR3 reads TGTGCCAGCAGCTTACTGGGGGCCGGAGGGAACACTGAAGCTTTCTTT.

The rearrangement uses TRBV27 and TRBJ1-4; 11 bases are a match to TRBD1. With V trimmed by 8 bases and J by 14 bases, 13 bases remained unmatched. Germline V gives CDR1 MNHEY, CDR2 SMNVEV (reference sequence). The CDR3 totals 14 residues. CDR3 bases: TGTGCCAGCGGGTGGACAGGGGGCGCGAATCTTCTGTTTTTT. Its translation is CASGWTGGANLLFF.